A single T cell receptor beta chain is shown here with its context. Germline assignment: CDR1 SGDLS and CDR2 YYNGEE. The V end lost 0 bases, the J end lost 3 bases, and 6 bases lay between the germline ends. The CDR3 has 13 residues. This sample stems from a study of chemoradiotherapy in HPV16-positive cancers. Produced via immunoSEQ multiplex PCR; TCRdb's table is partial and in-frame only. The sample lists approximately 2,500 clones; 88% were seen once. The J gene is TRBJ1-1, the V gene TRBV9; D ambiguous. The material was tumor tissue, obtained from a patient who underwent chemoradiotherapy. This clonotype was obtained from a human donor with HPV-associated anogenital cancer. CDR3 residues: CASSVDGYTEAFF. CDR3 sequence (DNA): TGTGCCAGCAGCGTAGACGGATACACTGAAGCTTTCTTT. Based on the CDR3 plus reference TRBV9 and TRBJ1-1, the full variable domain is DSGVTQTPKHLITATGQRVTLRCSPRSGDLSVYWYQQSLDQGLQFLIQYYNGEERAKGNILERFSAQQFPDLHSELNLSSLELGDSALYFCASSVDGYTEAFFGQGTRLTVV.